The clone carrying this TCR beta chain has just one count. This entry comes from a study of blood T cell repertoires in COVID-19. Study summary: Spain, Italy and the United States supplied samples that represented acute and convalescent COVID-19. Sample material is recorded as cDNA or gDNA derived from T cells, B-cell-depleted T cells, or PBMCs.

Germline V gene lookup returns CDR1 MDHEN and CDR2 SYDVKM. Germline trimming cut 1 base from V and 2 bases from J; bases unmatched to any gene: 2. The CDR3 is made up of 16 amino acids. In the original analysis: Counts of nucleated cells, estimated from reference gene primer amplification, were obtained. Generated by immunoSEQ multiplex PCR, the TCRdb table keeps only in-frame clones and is missing some. V, J and clone size reflect that table, while D and trimming were determined from the DNA. Here the sample spans 150,000 to 200,000 clones, 89% being singletons. The sample consisted of peripheral blood. This chain links TRBV28 with TRBJ2-1, with 10 bases fitting TRBD2. This receptor was taken from a man in his late teens or twenties who had recovered from COVID-19. CDR3 sequence reads: CASSLSLAGAYNEQFF. CDR3 DNA sequence: TGTGCCAGCAGTTTATCGCTAGCGGGAGCCTACAATGAGCAGTTCTTC.